This T cell receptor (beta chain) was found in a study of control samples from healthy donors and cancer patients. This clone appeared a single time. This CDR3 spans 13 amino acids. V lost 4 bases, J lost 4 bases, and 3 bases stayed unmatched. CDR1 and CDR2 (germline): SGHDT, YYEEEE. The table came from immunoSEQ multiplex PCR; TCRdb's copy has only in-frame clones and leaves some out. The top ten hold approximately 5.5% of the sample, which has some 140,000 clones, 90% to 95% seen once. This clonotype was obtained from a man aged 35 to 55 in good health. The chain uses TRBV5-6 and TRBJ2-5; TRBD1 matches 8 bases. Sequencing used blood. The CDR3 DNA follows: TGTGCCAGCAGCCCACAGGGGGGAGAGACCCAGTACTTC. Translating it yields CASSPQGGETQYF.